These 7 T cell receptor beta chains were sequenced from one sample in a study of molecular identifiers for immune sequencing clone quantification. TCRdb re-analysed the PCR reads in MiXCR, keeping a single row per CDR3 protein. This sample has about 320,000 distinct CDR3 sequences, with roughly a fifth found just once. Sequenced: naive CD8+ T cells from blood, with Jurkat cell RNA spiked in. Subset: FACS-sorted CD8+CD4-CCR7+CD45RA+ naive T cells. The receptors were sampled from a human donor in good health. Some libraries in this study had Jurkat cell RNA spiked in.

The V and J genes are TRBV6-5 and TRBJ2-7; D may be TRBD1 (6 bases). V lost 6 bases and J 0 bases, leaving 9 bases between the germline ends. The CDR3 is 13 residues long. From germline, CDR1 is MNHEY and CDR2 SVGAGI. The CDR3 DNA follows: TGTGCCAGCAGGGGGGACAACTCCTACGAGCAGTACTTC. Translated: CASRGDNSYEQYF.

This clonotype came up a few times. The J gene is TRBJ2-5, the V gene TRBV2, with TRBD1 matching over 11 bases. CDR3 length equals 15 residues. Germline V CDR1 and CDR2: SNHLY, FYNNEI. After removal of 4 bases from V and 4 bases from J, the junction contained 5 bases not matched to a gene. CDR3 in DNA: TGTGCCAGCAGTGCCCGGACAGGGGGCGTAGAGACCCAGTACTTC. It translates to CASSARTGGVETQYF.

This clonotype has only a few counts. The chain carries TRBV27 and TRBJ2-6; D gene unclear. CDR1 and CDR2 (germline): MNHEY, SMNVEV (reference sequence). Trimming left V 6 bases short and J 1 base short, with 13 bases between. CDR3 size: 16 residues. This CDR3 is CASSHVTVSGANVLTF. DNA for the CDR3: TGTGCCAGCAGCCACGTCACAGTATCTGGGGCCAACGTCCTGACTTTC.

Points on this clonotype: A much larger clone lies one base from this, so it may be a read error. The chain recombines TRBV6-5 with TRBJ2-3; 7 bases map to TRBD2. The CDR3 sequence is 14 residues long. CDR1 is MNHEY and CDR2 is SVGAGI in the germline V gene. The CDR3 DNA reads TGTGCCAGCAAACCGGGACTACTCACAGATACGCAGGATTTT. This gives the protein CASKPGLLTDTQDF.

The rearrangement uses TRBV12-3 or TRBV12-4 and TRBJ1-1; 10 positions agree with TRBD1. The CDR3 totals 12 residues. Unmatched junction bases numbered 4, after V lost 4 bases and J lost 11 bases. In DNA form, the CDR3 reads TGTGCCAGCAGTTCAGGGACAGGGGACGCTTTCTTT. Its translation is CASSSGTGDAFF.

This clonotype was found many times. The rearrangement links TRBV4-3 to TRBJ2-3; 8 nucleotides match TRBD2. The CDR3 is made up of 14 amino acids. V was pared by 8 bases and J by 2 bases, with 6 bases of the junction left unmatched. Germline CDR1 reads LGHNA; CDR2 reads YSLEER. The CDR3 region has the DNA TGCGCCAGCTCGGGACTAGACCCCACAGATACGCAGTATTTT. The encoded protein is CASSGLDPTDTQYF.

About this clonotype itself: A much larger clone is a single base away; this may be a read error. The chain recombines TRBV20-1 with TRBJ1-1; D remains unclear. The CDR3 totals 12 residues. Germline CDR1 DFQATT, CDR2 SNEGSKA (reference sequence). The CDR3 DNA reads as TGCAGTGCAGAGGCACGAGACACTGAAGCTTCCTTT. Amino acid sequence: CSAEARDTEASF.